What follows are 10 T cell receptor beta chains derived from one specimen sequenced in a study of CD8+ T cells in alopecia areata. A sort of pooled cutaneous lymph node cells used CD4, CD8alpha, NKG2D, NKG2ACE and other stains. cDNA prepared by RNA extraction and subsequent reverse transcription served as the template for sequencing. TCRdb's copy holds only in-frame clones and misses some; the assay was immunoSEQ multiplex PCR. The repertoire consists of under 350,000 clones, none detected only once. The sequenced sample was CD4+ T cells sorted from a lymph node. The origin of the receptors is a C3H/HeJ mouse with alopecia areata. The MHC haplotype of the strain is H2-k.

Of note for this clone: All gene names here are mouse names. The CDR3 is cut off 4 residues early in the read; its end comes from the germline J gene. The chain links TRBV3 to TRBJ2-1, with TRBD2 matching 11 bases. The CDR3 contains 17 residues. Germline CDR1 and CDR2: SNHLY and FYNGKV (reference sequence). V lost 0 bases, J lost 2 bases, and 3 bases stayed unmatched. The CDR3 loop reads CASSLAPDWGDYAEQFF. CDR3 DNA, as far as it was read: TGTGCCAGCAGCTTAGCCCCGGACTGGGGGGACTATGCT.

This clone occurred a few times. The genes are named according to mouse. The read stops 4 residues short of the end of the CDR3; the missing end is completed from the germline J gene. The rearrangement links TRBV31 to TRBJ2-2; TRBD1 agrees at 10 bases. Germline loops: CDR1 GKSSPN, CDR2 SITVG. V trimming: 8 bases; J trimming: 2 bases; junction bases outside the gene matches: 2. The CDR3 runs to 13 residues. The DNA read from the CDR3 is TGTGCCCGGGACAGGGGCAACACCGGG. Translating it yields CARDRGNTG. The whole CDR3 sequence is CARDRGNTGQLYF.

Regarding this clone: Gene labels here are mouse ones. Read data end 4 residues before the CDR3 end; the end is taken from the germline J gene. This CDR3 is also generated by other DNA sequences in the sample. The chain has TRBV1 and TRBJ2-2; D is possibly TRBD1 (7 bases). Trimming pared 0 bases from V and 2 bases from J, leaving 7 bases between. Germline V gene data show CDR1 as NSQYPW and CDR2 as LRSPGD (reference sequence). The CDR3 is 15 amino acids. The DNA read from the CDR3 is TGCACCTGCAGTGCAGAAGGGGGCAACACCGGG. Its translation is CTCSAEGGNTG. In full, the CDR3 is CTCSAEGGNTGQLYF.

This clone came up many times. Any gene name here is a mouse gene name. Read sequence stops 4 residues before the CDR3 end, and the germline J gene provides the missing end. Other DNA sequences in this specimen translate into the identical CDR3. The chain employs TRBV1 and TRBJ1-1; TRBD1 might be the D (5 bases). Germline CDR1 and CDR2: NSQYPW and LRSPGD (reference sequence). CDR3 size: 14 residues. Trimming removed 1 base from V and 4 bases from J, with 10 bases in between. This CDR3 reads CTCSAGGEGTEVFF. The part of the CDR3 DNA that was read is TGCACCTGCAGTGCAGGAGGGGAAGGCACA.

Remarks on this clone: Any gene name here is a mouse gene name. The read ends 3 residues shy of where the CDR3 ends; the end is completed using the germline J gene. This rearrangement joins TRBV13-1 to TRBJ1-6, with TRBD1 matching over 7 bases. TRBJ1-6 is assigned to the ORF class and has an uncertain function. CDR3 size: 14 residues. The germline V gene has CDR1 NSHNY and CDR2 SYGAGN. The V gene end was trimmed by 6 bases and the J gene end by 4 bases; junction bases not matched to a gene: 4. The part of the CDR3 DNA that was read is TGTGCCAGCAAGTCAGGGGGATATAATTCGCCC. It codes for CASKSGGYNSP. The CDR3 as a whole reads CASKSGGYNSPLYF.

Of note for this clone: All gene names here are mouse names. The sequence runs out 4 residues before the end of the CDR3; the remainder is reconstructed from the germline J gene. Other DNA sequences in the sample encode the same CDR3. The chain uses TRBV13-3 and TRBJ2-3; no firm D call. V was clipped by 2 bases and J by 0 bases, with 10 bases between them. Germline lookup yields CDR1 NNHDY and CDR2 SYVADS. The CDR3 has 15 residues. The CDR3 DNA, read in part, is TGTGCCAGCAGTGAAGGAGGGTCTAGTGCAGAA. Protein sequence: CASSEGGSSAE. The whole CDR3 protein is CASSEGGSSAETLYF.

Points on this clone: The germline and genes are mouse ones. The read falls 4 residues short of the CDR3 end, and the missing part is taken from the germline J gene. The chain couples TRBV1 to TRBJ2-5; a possible D gene is TRBD2 (7 bases). The CDR3 has 15 residues. Germline V CDR1 and CDR2: NSQYPW, LRSPGD (reference sequence). The CDR3 sequence: CTCSAVGGRGDTQYF. The covered CDR3 bases are TGCACCTGCAGTGCAGTTGGGGGGCGGGGAGAC.

As concerns this clone: The germline and genes are mouse ones. The CDR3 extends 4 residues past the end of the read, so its final part is completed from the germline J gene. The rearrangement uses TRBV13-2 and TRBJ2-3, with 7 positions matching TRBD2. Germline V gene lookup returns CDR1 NNHNN and CDR2 SYGAGS (reference sequence). V shed 6 bases, J shed 3 bases, and the junction held 1 base outside the gene matches. The CDR3 sequence is 12 residues long. The chain's CDR3 is CASELGAETLYF. Partial CDR3 DNA: TGTGCCAGCGAACTGGGGGCAGAA.

As regards this clone: Any gene name here is a mouse gene name. The read ends 3 residues early relative to the CDR3; the germline J gene fills the gap. V is TRBV1 and J is TRBJ1-6; 10 bases fit TRBD1. TRBJ1-6 is identified as an open reading frame with a role that is uncertain. With 4 bases clipped from V and 6 bases from J, the junction kept 3 bases outside the gene matches. Germline V gives CDR1 NSQYPW, CDR2 LRSPGD (reference sequence). This CDR3 contains 15 residues. The CDR3 region is CTCSGQGAVNSPLYF. The CDR3 DNA, read in part, is TGCACCTGCAGTGGACAGGGGGCTGTTAATTCGCCC.

A note on this clone: Mouse gene names and germline throughout. The CDR3 is cut off 4 residues early in the read; its end comes from the germline J gene. The chain couples TRBV13-3 to TRBJ2-1, with 9 bases identical to TRBD2. The CDR3 contains 14 residues. The germline V gene encodes CDR1 NNHDY and CDR2 SYVADS. The V segment lost 2 bases and the J segment 5 bases; nucleotides outside the gene matches: 2. Partial CDR3 DNA: TGTGCCAGCAGTGAAAACTGGGGGGATGCT. Translation gives CASSENWGDA. The whole CDR3 sequence is CASSENWGDAEQFF.